This entry lists 18 T cell receptor beta chains sequenced from one sample in a study of CD8 T cells in ankylosing spondylitis. One entry per CDR3 protein, called by TCRdb with MiXCR from the 5' RACE reads. Found here are roughly 180,000 distinct CDR3 sequences, around 13% of them singletons; the top ten hold 16%. What was sequenced was blood, either unsorted or a sorted T cell fraction (not recorded which). These receptors were taken from a male donor with ankylosing spondylitis or in good health (not recorded which).

This clonotype has more than one count but fewer than ten. The CDR3 DNA reads as TGTGCCAGCAGTTTTAAGGGAGGACCAGATACGCAGTATTTT. Its translation: CASSFKGGPDTQYF. This rearrangement joins TRBV12-3 or TRBV12-4 to TRBJ2-3, with D possibly matching TRBD2 (6 bases). With 3 bases removed from V and 4 bases from J, the gap between germline ends came to 11 bases. This CDR3 region has 14 residues.

This clonotype was detected only a few times. This chain uses TRBV4-1 with TRBJ2-7; D unresolved. The CDR3 is 12 residues long. The V end was cut by 4 bases, the J end by 4 bases, with 8 bases between. CDR1 and CDR2 from the germline V gene are MGHRA and YSYEKL. CDR3 sequence (DNA): TGCGCCAGCAGCCCTAGAGGATACGAGCAGTACTTC. Translating gives CASSPRGYEQYF.

In this sample, this clonotype turned up a few times. The chain recombines TRBV27 with TRBJ2-7; no firm D call. CDR3 size: 14 residues. Germline V CDR1 and CDR2: MNHEY, SMNVEV (reference sequence). The V and J ends lost 7 bases and 3 bases respectively, with 16 bases between them. This chain's CDR3 is CASTSLERLYEQYF. The CDR3 DNA reads as TGTGCCAGCACCTCCCTGGAGAGACTCTACGAGCAGTACTTC.

The sample holds many counts of this clonotype. This rearrangement joins TRBV12-3 or TRBV12-4 to TRBJ2-1; D possibly corresponds to TRBD2 (6 bases). The CDR3 covers 13 residues. Trimming took 2 bases from V and 6 from J, leaving 8 bases between them. CDR3 sequence (DNA): TGTGCCAGCAGTTTACAGCGGGCCAATGAGCAGTTCTTC. Amino acids: CASSLQRANEQFF.

This chain joins TRBV7-2 and TRBJ2-3; 10 bases fit TRBD2. This CDR3 has 16 amino acids. Losses at the gene ends were 5 bases for V and 2 bases for J; bases not matched to a gene: 7. Germline CDR1 is SGHTA and CDR2 is FQGNSA. CDR3 in DNA: TGTGCCAGCAGCCTCCCAGCGGGAGGGGTCACAGATACGCAGTATTTT. It is translated as CASSLPAGGVTDTQYF.

This clonotype was observed at least ten times. The rearrangement uses TRBV5-1 and TRBJ2-1; D unclear. Trimming removed 4 bases from V and 0 bases from J, with 14 bases in between. The CDR3 runs 16 residues. The V gene's germline CDR1 is SGHRS and CDR2 YFSETQ. The CDR3 coding sequence is TGCGCCAGCAGCCCTACGGTCGCGCTCTCCTACAATGAGCAGTTCTTC. Its protein is CASSPTVALSYNEQFF.

V is TRBV27 and J is TRBJ2-7; D uncertain. CDR3 length: 13 residues. V was cut by 4 bases and J by 7 bases, with 14 bases left in between. Germline V lookup: CDR1 MNHEY, CDR2 SMNVEV (reference sequence). CDR3 nucleotide sequence: TGTGCCAGCAGTTCCTACAGTCTAAGAGAGCAGTACTTC. The encoded protein is CASSSYSLREQYF.

This clonotype was seen many times. V is TRBV3-1 and J is TRBJ1-1, with TRBD1 identical over 10 bases. Germline V gives CDR1 LGHDT, CDR2 YNNKEL (reference sequence). The CDR3 spans 15 residues. V lost 3 bases, J lost 4 bases, and 5 bases stayed unmatched. The chain's CDR3 is CASSHGTGASTEAFF. The CDR3 DNA sequence: TGTGCCAGCAGCCACGGGACAGGGGCGAGCACTGAAGCTTTCTTT.

This chain connects TRBV12-3 or TRBV12-4 to TRBJ1-2, with D uncertain. This CDR3 spans 13 amino acids. V shed 8 bases and J shed 4 bases, with 14 bases lying between them. CDR3 DNA: TGTGCCAGCTCTCGCAACAGACTCTATGGCTACACCTTC. It yields the protein CASSRNRLYGYTF.

This clonotype was counted ten times or more. The CDR3 loop is CASSLGEATEAFF. Written as DNA, the CDR3 is TGTGCCAGCAGCCTCGGGGAAGCCACTGAAGCTTTCTTT. This chain joins TRBV7-6 and TRBJ1-1; no reliable D call. The CDR3 contains 13 residues. Trimming stripped 5 bases from V and 4 bases from J, with 11 bases between. The V gene's germline CDR1 is SGHVS and CDR2 FNYEAQ.

The CDR3: CASSRTSGGAGTDTQYF. CDR3 nucleotides: TGTGCCAGCAGTCGGACTAGCGGGGGGGCCGGGACAGATACGCAGTATTTT. The rearrangement links TRBV6-4 to TRBJ2-3, with TRBD2 matching 15 bases. The junction had 6 bases not matched to a gene; V was cut back by 5 bases and J by 3 bases. The CDR3 runs 17 residues. The germline V gene encodes CDR1 MRHNA and CDR2 SNTAGT.

This clonotype was observed a few times. This rearrangement joins TRBV6-6 to TRBJ2-1; TRBD2 aligns across 9 bases. Per germline, CDR1 MNHNY and CDR2 SVGAGI (reference sequence). V dropped 7 bases and J dropped 8; count of bases not matched to a gene: 6. This CDR3 is 13 amino acids long. The CDR3 region is CASKRRGGDEQFF. The CDR3 DNA is TGTGCCAGCAAGAGGCGGGGGGGCGATGAGCAGTTCTTC.

The genes are TRBV20-1 and TRBJ2-1, with D possibly matching TRBD2 (6 bases). Germline CDR1 is DFQATT and CDR2 is SNEGSKA (reference sequence). V lost 5 bases and J lost 6, with 17 bases in between. The CDR3 sequence is 14 residues long. CDR3 residues: CSAVGSGVGNEQFF. Written as DNA, the CDR3 is TGCAGTGCTGTGGGATCGGGAGTGGGCAATGAGCAGTTCTTC.

This clonotype was seen a few times. The rearrangement uses TRBV20-1 and TRBJ2-7; the D is unclear. The CDR3 spans 13 residues. The V gene's germline CDR1 is DFQATT and CDR2 SNEGSKA (reference sequence). Trimming shortened V by 0 bases and J by 3 bases, and 9 bases separated the two germline ends. The CDR3 reads CSARDPASYEQYF. DNA for the CDR3: TGCAGTGCTAGAGATCCTGCGAGCTACGAGCAGTACTTC.

This clonotype appeared many times. This sequence joins TRBV6-5 and TRBJ2-2; TRBD2 agrees at 10 bases. Germline assignment: CDR1 MNHEY and CDR2 SVGAGI. The CDR3 consists of 18 residues. Trimming removed 2 bases from V and 5 bases from J; junction bases left unmatched: 11. The CDR3 loop reads CASSYPAPGLADTGELFF. The CDR3 bases are TGTGCCAGCAGTTACCCCGCCCCAGGACTAGCGGATACCGGGGAGCTGTTTTTT.

A few counts support this clonotype. This chain joins TRBV3-1 and TRBJ2-5; tentatively, D is TRBD2 (6 bases). Germline V gene sequence: CDR1 LGHDT, CDR2 YNNKEL (reference sequence). Trimming shortened V by 0 bases and J by 0 bases, and 11 bases separated the two germline ends. This CDR3 has 16 amino acids. The CDR3 protein is CASSQEKEGYQETQYF. CDR3 DNA: TGTGCCAGCAGCCAAGAGAAGGAGGGGTACCAAGAGACCCAGTACTTC.

This clonotype has just a few counts. The chain has TRBV4-2 and TRBJ1-5, with no clear D. From germline, CDR1 is LGHNA and CDR2 YNFKEQ. V lost 3 bases and J lost 0, with 12 bases in between. The CDR3 is 16 amino acids. The CDR3, as DNA: TGTGCCAGCAGCCAGGATCTGCTCAATAGCAATCAGCCCCAGCATTTT. Amino acids: CASSQDLLNSNQPQHF.

The table lists this clonotype with a few counts. This sequence joins TRBV4-1 and TRBJ2-5, with D tentatively TRBD1 or TRBD2 (5 bases each). Per germline, CDR1 MGHRA and CDR2 YSYEKL. Trimming removed 0 bases from V and 5 bases from J, with 16 bases in between. This CDR3 has 16 amino acids. The CDR3 nucleotides are TGCGCCAGCAGCCAAGATGGAGGCAGGGTGGGCGAGACCCAGTACTTC. It translates to CASSQDGGRVGETQYF.